This passage covers 7 T cell receptor beta chains from one sample sequenced in a study of STAT3 mutations in large granular lymphocyte leukemia (dated by TCRdb to 2018 to 2020). General findings and caveats noted by the study authors: At least one immunodominant TCRbeta clonotype was identified in every T-LGLL patient, and multiple immunodominant subclonotypes were identified in about half of the T-LGLL patients.

The antigens for these receptors are not known. The method behind the library was the immunoSEQ multiplex PCR assay. Drawn from immuneACCESS, this table holds only the in-frame rearrangements with V and J called that TCRdb kept. Clones are partly lost; checked studies trace under half to an unresolved V gene and leave the rest unexplained. The sample table shows approximately 5,000 clones, and under 85% are seen once. The biggest ten clones account for more than 75% of the sample. The sequenced sample consisted of peripheral blood mononuclear cells. The receptors derive from a man between 40 and 49 years old with T-cell large granular lymphocyte leukemia. Some clones in this sample may be carry-over from other donors' samples. The age is the age at diagnosis.

This clone was observed once. The chain combines TRBV18 with TRBJ2-1; D perhaps matches TRBD1 (6 bases). CDR3 size: 15 residues. Germline lookup yields CDR1 KGHSH and CDR2 LQKENI. With 3 bases removed from V and 8 bases from J, the gap between germline ends came to 17 bases. The CDR3 coding sequence is TGTGCCAGCTCACCGAGGCCAGGGGAGACCCATGAGCAGTTCTTC. Translated: CASSPRPGETHEQFF.

This sequence joins TRBV11-2 and TRBJ2-3; tentatively, D is TRBD2 (6 bases). Trimming took 1 base from V and 0 from J, leaving 8 bases between them. Germline loops: CDR1 SGHAT, CDR2 FQNNGV. This CDR3 region has 15 residues. For the CDR3, the DNA is TGTGCCAGCAGCTTAGTGGGGAGGAGCACAGATACGCAGTATTTT. Translation: CASSLVGRSTDTQYF.

This rearrangement joins TRBV2 to TRBJ2-3; tentatively, D is TRBD2 (6 bases). The CDR3 length is 15 residues. Deletions cut 8 bases from V and 0 bases from J, with 15 bases between. CDR1 is SNHLY and CDR2 is FYNNEI in the germline V gene. The CDR3 nucleotides read TGTGCCAGCCAATCAGATAGCGGTAGCACAGATACGCAGTATTTT. It specifies CASQSDSGSTDTQYF.

The chain has TRBV28 and TRBJ2-7; TRBD1 aligns across 10 bases. V lost 7 bases and J lost 0; bases outside the gene matches: 6. CDR3 length: 15 residues. From germline, CDR1 is MDHEN and CDR2 SYDVKM. CDR3 region: CASNGDRGYSYEQYF. The CDR3 DNA reads as TGTGCCAGCAACGGGGACAGGGGTTACTCCTACGAGCAGTACTTC. The full variable domain, its missing parts supplied by reference TRBV28 and TRBJ2-7, is DVKVTQSSRYLVKRTGEKVFLECVQDMDHENMFWYRQDPGLGLRLIYFSYDVKMKEKGDIPEGYSVSREKKERFSLILESASTNQTSMYLCASNGDRGYSYEQYFGPGTRLTVT.

V gene TRBV7-9 combines with J gene TRBJ2-2; D is uncertain. Germline V lookup: CDR1 SEHNR, CDR2 FQNEAQ (reference sequence). Trimming removed 5 bases from V and 6 bases from J, with 4 bases in between. The CDR3 totals 11 residues. CDR3 bases: TGTGCCAGCAGCCGGGCCGGGGAGCTGTTTTTT. Protein product: CASSRAGELFF.

The rearrangement joins TRBV27 to TRBJ2-7; 11 bases agree with TRBD2. V dropped 3 bases and J dropped 6; count of bases not matched to a gene: 4. The CDR3 loop spans 14 amino acids. The germline V gene encodes CDR1 MNHEY and CDR2 SMNVEV (reference sequence). Here the CDR3 reads CASSFSGRASEQYF. The CDR3 DNA sequence: TGTGCCAGCAGTTTTAGCGGGAGGGCCAGCGAGCAGTACTTC.

J is TRBJ1-2 and V is TRBV11-2, with D perhaps matching TRBD1 (6 bases). CDR1 is SGHAT and CDR2 is FQNNGV in the germline V gene. The CDR3 extends over 13 amino acids. Trimming pared 3 bases from V and 7 bases from J, leaving 12 bases between. The CDR3 sequence: CASSLGRGGGYTF. The CDR3 DNA reads TGTGCCAGCAGCTTGGGGCGAGGGGGTGGCTACACCTTC.